What follows describes a single TCR beta chain. Its antigen specificity is not known. No per-base quality is available; no much larger clone lies one base away. Each donor gave one peripheral blood draw, averaging roughly 120 mL, which was collected into heparinised tubes. A BD FACSAria II and a panel including CD45RO, CCR7, CD25, CD127, CD95 and CD27 were used to sort naive, central memory, regulatory and stem cell-like memory CD4+ T cells. Purity was above 95% for every sorted population. PBMCs were separated immediately by Lymphoprep density gradient centrifugation and were stained directly, without being cultured. So that batch effects would be minimized, each experiment stained and sorted samples in pairs, pairing one healthy donor with one patient. This specimen belongs to a study of beta chain features in type 1 diabetes (dated by TCRdb to 2016 to 2019). Broadly, across the study: Mean age, gender distribution, total cell number and subset yield did not differ between patients and healthy donors. The study compared the TCRB repertoires of sorted circulating CD4+ T cell subsets in recently diagnosed type 1 diabetes patients with those in matched healthy donors. A total of roughly 98,000,000 sorted cells were examined across all samples, and a strong correlation was observed between cell number per subset and RNA yield. Regulatory and stem cell-like memory subsets were isolated from only 8 patients and 8 healthy donors, whereas naive and central memory subsets came from all 30 or so donors.

What the study reported, not specific to this receptor: At VDJ recombination sites, patients with type 1 diabetes made fewer insertions and deleted more nucleotides, a pattern implying thymic rearrangement abnormalities. Type 1 diabetes patients showed a moderate but significant shortening of TCRB CDR3 length in all four CD4+ subsets. Sequencing cDNA rather than genomic DNA could over-represent highly expressing activated cells, although activation and CD3 levels did not differ between groups. Shorter templates might be favored by PCR, yet because patient and control samples were amplified and corrected together, any such skew would affect both groups equally. Only small numbers of individuals were included in the HLA sub-analyses, which left unresolved whether HLA type had any influence on TCRB rearrangement. Naive, central memory and regulatory TCRB repertoires appeared to be more similar among patients than among healthy donors.

The entire isolated RNA was reverse transcribed using the High Capacity cDNA Reverse Transcription Kit, and thus expressed TCRB transcripts were sequenced. Naive, central memory and regulatory T cell samples underwent deep immunoSEQ sequencing, averaging about 3.57 million total reads per sample. Sorted cells were lysed in RLT buffer and RNA was extracted with DNase-treated RNeasy Micro or Mini kits, depending on cell number. To prevent cross-contamination, every cell subset was processed on its own, while patient and healthy donor samples were processed together. The immunoSEQ multiplex PCR was used to amplify TCRB sequences from cDNA, yielding 87-bp fragments that span the CDR3 region. Sequencing of the amplicons was done on the Illumina HiSeq platform. As for how the authors treated the data: Synthetic template baselines were used to correct PCR bias computationally, reads within Hamming distance 2 were collapsed, and singletons that could not be merged were discarded. Reads were aligned against IMGT so that V, D and J genes, CDR3 length and insertions or deletions at six rearrangement sites could be assigned. Within each subset, clonotype counts were normalized to sorted cell number, after which true diversity and Gini coefficients were computed with the tcR R package. Repertoire sharing was quantified using the overlap coefficient calculated on TCRB nucleotide sequences. The source is immuneACCESS, and TCRdb retained only in-frame sequences with V and J called. Part of the clones is not carried over; for the studies checked, unresolved V genes explain less than half of this, and the remainder is unexplained. The V and J calls and clone size were taken over from that table, and D and trimming were inferred from the DNA. The sample table shows fewer than 110,000 clones, and 28% are seen once. The ten largest make up around 0.5% of the sample.

The sample taken for sequencing was central memory CD4+ T cells from blood. The TCR was taken from a woman under 30 with type 1 diabetes.

Here is the DNA: TGTGCCAGCAGCTCCGGACTAGGGCGCACAGATACGCAGTATTTT. Its protein reads: CASSSGLGRTDTQYF. The chain joins TRBV9 to TRBJ2-3, and TRBD2 aligns with 7 junction nucleotides. The cysteine opens and the phenylalanine closes a CDR3 of 15 amino acids. Only the CDR3 DNA is retained, 45 bases long and in frame from the first base. The germline V gene specifies SGDLS as CDR1 and YYNGEE as CDR2. Trimming takes 4 bases off V and 1 base off J; junction bases not matched to a gene: 6.